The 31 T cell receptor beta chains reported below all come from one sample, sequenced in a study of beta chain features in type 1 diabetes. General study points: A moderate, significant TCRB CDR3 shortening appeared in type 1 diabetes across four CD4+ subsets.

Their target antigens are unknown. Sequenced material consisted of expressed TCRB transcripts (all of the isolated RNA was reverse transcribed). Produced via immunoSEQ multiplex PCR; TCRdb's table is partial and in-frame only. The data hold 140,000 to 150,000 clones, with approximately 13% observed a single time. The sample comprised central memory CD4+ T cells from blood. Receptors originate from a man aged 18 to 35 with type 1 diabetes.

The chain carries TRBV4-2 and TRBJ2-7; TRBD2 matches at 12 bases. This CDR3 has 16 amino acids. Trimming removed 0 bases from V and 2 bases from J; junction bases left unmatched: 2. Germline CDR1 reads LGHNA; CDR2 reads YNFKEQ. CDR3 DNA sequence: TGTGCCAGCAGCCAAGAGTCTAGCGGGGGGGCCTACGAGCAGTACTTC. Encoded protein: CASSQESSGGAYEQYF.

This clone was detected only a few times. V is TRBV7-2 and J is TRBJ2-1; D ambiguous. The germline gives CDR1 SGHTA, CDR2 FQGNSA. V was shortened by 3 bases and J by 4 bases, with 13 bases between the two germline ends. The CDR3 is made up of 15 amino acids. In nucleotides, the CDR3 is TGTGCCAGCAGCTTCAGGAGACCCTCATACAATGAGCAGTTCTTC. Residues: CASSFRRPSYNEQFF. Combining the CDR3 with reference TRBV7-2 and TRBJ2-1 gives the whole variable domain GAGVSQSPSNKVTEKGKDVELRCDPISGHTALYWYRQSLGQGLEFLIYFQGNSAPDKSGLPSDRFSAERTGGSVSTLTIQRTQQEDSAVYLCASSFRRPSYNEQFFGPGTRLTVL.

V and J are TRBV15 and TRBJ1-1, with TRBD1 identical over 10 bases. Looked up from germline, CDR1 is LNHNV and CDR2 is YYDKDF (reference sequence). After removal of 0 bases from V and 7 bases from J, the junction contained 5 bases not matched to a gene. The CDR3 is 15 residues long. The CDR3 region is CATSRDRTGGDEAFF. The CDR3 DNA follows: TGTGCCACCAGCAGAGATAGGACAGGGGGTGATGAAGCTTTCTTT.

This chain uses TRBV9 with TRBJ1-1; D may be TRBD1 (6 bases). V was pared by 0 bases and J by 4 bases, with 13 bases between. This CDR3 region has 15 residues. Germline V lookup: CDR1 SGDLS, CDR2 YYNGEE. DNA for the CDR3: TGTGCCAGCAGCGTAGGGTCAGGGGCCGCCACTGAAGCTTTCTTT. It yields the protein CASSVGSGAATEAFF.

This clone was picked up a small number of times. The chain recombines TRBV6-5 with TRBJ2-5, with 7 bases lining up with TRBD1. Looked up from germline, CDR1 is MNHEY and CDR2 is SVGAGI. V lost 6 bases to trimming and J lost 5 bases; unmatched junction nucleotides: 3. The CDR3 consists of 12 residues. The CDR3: CASSKQGETQYF. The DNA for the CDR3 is TGTGCCAGCAGCAAACAGGGGGAGACCCAGTACTTC.

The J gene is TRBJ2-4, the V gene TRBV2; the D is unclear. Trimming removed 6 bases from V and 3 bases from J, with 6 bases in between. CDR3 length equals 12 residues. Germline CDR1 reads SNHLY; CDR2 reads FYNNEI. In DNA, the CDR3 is TGTGCCAGCAGAGACCGCAAAAACATTCAGTACTTC. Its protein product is CASRDRKNIQYF. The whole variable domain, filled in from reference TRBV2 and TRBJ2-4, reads EPEVTQTPSHQVTQMGQEVILRCVPISNHLYFYWYRQILGQKVEFLVSFYNNEISEKSEIFDDQFSVERPDGSNFTLKIRSTKLEDSAMYFCASRDRKNIQYFGAGTRLSVL.

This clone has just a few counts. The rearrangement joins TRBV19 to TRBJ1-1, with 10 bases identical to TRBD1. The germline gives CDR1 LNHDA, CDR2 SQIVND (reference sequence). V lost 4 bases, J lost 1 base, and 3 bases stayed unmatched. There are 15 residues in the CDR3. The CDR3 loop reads CASSTRDRGNTEAFF. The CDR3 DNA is TGTGCCAGTAGTACCCGGGACAGGGGGAACACTGAAGCTTTCTTT.

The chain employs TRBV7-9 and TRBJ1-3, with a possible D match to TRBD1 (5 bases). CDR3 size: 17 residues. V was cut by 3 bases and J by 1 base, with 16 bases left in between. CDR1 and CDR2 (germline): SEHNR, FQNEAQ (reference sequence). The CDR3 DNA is TGTGCCAGCAGCTTTATCCGGGCCTCAGGGTCTGGAAACACCATATATTTT. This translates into CASSFIRASGSGNTIYF.

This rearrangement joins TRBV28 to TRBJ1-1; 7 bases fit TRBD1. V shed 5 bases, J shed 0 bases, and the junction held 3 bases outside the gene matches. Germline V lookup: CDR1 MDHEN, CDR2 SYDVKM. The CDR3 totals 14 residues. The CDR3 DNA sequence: TGTGCCAGCAGTCCCGGGACAGTGAACACTGAAGCTTTCTTT. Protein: CASSPGTVNTEAFF.

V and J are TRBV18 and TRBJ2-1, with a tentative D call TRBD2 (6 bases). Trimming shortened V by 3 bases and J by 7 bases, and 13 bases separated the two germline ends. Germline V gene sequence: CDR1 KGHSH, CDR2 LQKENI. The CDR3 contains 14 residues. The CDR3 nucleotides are TGTGCCAGCTCACCTCCGGGAGCCCTGAATGAGCAGTTCTTC. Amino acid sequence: CASSPPGALNEQFF.

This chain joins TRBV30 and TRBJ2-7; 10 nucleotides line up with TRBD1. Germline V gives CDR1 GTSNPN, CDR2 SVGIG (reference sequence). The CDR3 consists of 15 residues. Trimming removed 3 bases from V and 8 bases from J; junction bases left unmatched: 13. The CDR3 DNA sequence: TGTGCCTGGAGCCTATGGGTGGGACAGGGGACGAAGCAGTACTTC. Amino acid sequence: CAWSLWVGQGTKQYF.

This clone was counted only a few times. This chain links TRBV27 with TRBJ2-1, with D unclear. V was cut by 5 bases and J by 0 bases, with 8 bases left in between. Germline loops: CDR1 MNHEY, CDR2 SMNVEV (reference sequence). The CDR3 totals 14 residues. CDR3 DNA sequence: TGTGCCAGCAGTCTTCTCAGCTCCTACAATGAGCAGTTCTTC. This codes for CASSLLSSYNEQFF.

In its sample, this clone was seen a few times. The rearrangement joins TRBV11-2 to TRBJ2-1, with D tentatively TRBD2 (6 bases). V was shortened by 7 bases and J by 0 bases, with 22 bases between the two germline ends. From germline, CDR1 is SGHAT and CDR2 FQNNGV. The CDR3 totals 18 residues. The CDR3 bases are TGTGCCAGCACCCTGGGGGGTGCGGGGAGCTCCTCCTACAATGAGCAGTTCTTC. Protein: CASTLGGAGSSSYNEQFF.

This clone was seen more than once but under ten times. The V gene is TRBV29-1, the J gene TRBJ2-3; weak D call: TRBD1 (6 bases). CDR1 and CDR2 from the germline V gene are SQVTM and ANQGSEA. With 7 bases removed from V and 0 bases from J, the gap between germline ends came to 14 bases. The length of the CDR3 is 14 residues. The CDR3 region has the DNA TGCAGCGCCAGAGGGGGTACTAGCACAGATACGCAGTATTTT. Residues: CSARGGTSTDTQYF.

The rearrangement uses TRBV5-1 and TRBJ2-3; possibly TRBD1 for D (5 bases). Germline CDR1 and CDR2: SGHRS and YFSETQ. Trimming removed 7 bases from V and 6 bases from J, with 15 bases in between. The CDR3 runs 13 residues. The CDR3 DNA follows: TGCGCCAGCGGCGACCCAGGGTCGGATACGCAGTATTTT. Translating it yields CASGDPGSDTQYF.

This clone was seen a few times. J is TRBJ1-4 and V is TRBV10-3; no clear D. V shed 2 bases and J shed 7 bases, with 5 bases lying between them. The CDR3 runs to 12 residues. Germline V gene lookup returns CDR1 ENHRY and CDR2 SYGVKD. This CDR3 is CAISELSEKLFF. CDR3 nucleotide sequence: TGTGCCATCAGTGAGCTCAGTGAAAAACTGTTTTTT.

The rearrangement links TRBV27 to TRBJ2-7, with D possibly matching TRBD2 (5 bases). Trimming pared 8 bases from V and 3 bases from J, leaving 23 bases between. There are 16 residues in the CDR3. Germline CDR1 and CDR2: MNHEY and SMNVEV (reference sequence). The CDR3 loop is CASSTLGLPRSYEQYF. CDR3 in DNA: TGTGCCAGCTCCACACTAGGGCTTCCCCGAAGCTACGAGCAGTACTTC.

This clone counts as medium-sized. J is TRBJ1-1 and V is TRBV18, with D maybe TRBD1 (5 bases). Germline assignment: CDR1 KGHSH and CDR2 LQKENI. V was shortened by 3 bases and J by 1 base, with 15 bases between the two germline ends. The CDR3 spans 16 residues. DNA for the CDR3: TGTGCCAGCTCACCGGGGCTGGACGGGGGGAACACTGAAGCTTTCTTT. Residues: CASSPGLDGGNTEAFF. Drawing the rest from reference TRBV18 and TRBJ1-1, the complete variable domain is NAGVMQNPRHLVRRRGQEARLRCSPMKGHSHVYWYRQLPEEGLKFMVYLQKENIIDESGMPKERFSAEFPKEGPSILRIQQVVRGDSAAYFCASSPGLDGGNTEAFFGQGTRLTVV.

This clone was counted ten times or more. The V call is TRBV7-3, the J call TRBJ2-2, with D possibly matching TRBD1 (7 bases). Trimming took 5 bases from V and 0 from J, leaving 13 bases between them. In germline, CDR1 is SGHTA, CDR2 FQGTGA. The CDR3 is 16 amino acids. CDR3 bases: TGTGCCAGCAGCCCCCAGGGGGGACCGAACACCGGGGAGCTGTTTTTT. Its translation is CASSPQGGPNTGELFF.

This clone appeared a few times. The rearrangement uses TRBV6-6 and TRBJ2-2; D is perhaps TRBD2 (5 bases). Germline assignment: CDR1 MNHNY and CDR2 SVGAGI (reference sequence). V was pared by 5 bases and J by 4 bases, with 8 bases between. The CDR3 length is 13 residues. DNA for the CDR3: TGTGCCAGCAGTAAGGGAGTCACCGGGGAGCTGTTTTTT. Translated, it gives CASSKGVTGELFF.

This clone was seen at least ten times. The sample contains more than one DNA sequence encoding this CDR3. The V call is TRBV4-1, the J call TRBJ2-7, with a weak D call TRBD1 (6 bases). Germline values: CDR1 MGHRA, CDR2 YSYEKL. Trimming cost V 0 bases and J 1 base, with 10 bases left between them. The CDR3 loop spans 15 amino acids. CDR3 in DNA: TGCGCCAGCAGCCAAGACAGGGGCAAATCCTACGAGCAGTACTTC. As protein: CASSQDRGKSYEQYF.

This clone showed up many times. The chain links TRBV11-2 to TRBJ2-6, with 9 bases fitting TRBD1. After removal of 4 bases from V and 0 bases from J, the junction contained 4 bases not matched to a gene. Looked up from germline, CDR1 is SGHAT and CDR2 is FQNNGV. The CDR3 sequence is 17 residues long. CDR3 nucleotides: TGTGCCAGCAGCTCTGGGACAGGGCTCTCTGGGGCCAACGTCCTGACTTTC. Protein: CASSSGTGLSGANVLTF.

CDR3 in amino acids: CASRGGPYNEQFF. CDR3 coding DNA: TGTGCCAGCAGGGGAGGGCCCTACAATGAGCAGTTCTTC. The chain has TRBV6-1 and TRBJ2-1; the match to TRBD2 covers 7 bases. This CDR3 has 13 amino acids. Losses at the gene ends were 6 bases for V and 2 bases for J; bases not matched to a gene: 1. The V gene's germline CDR1 is MNHNS and CDR2 SASEGT.

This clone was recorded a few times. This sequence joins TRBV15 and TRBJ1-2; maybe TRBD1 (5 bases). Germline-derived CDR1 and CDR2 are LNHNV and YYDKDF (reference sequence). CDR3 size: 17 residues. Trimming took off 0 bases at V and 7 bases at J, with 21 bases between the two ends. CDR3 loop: CATSRDLGGAGDSGYTF. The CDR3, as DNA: TGTGCCACCAGCAGAGATCTAGGTGGGGCGGGAGATAGTGGCTACACCTTC.

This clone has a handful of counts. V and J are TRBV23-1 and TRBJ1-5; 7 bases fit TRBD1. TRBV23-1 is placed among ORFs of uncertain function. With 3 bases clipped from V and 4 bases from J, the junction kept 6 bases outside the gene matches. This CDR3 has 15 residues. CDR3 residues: CASSHPGQYNQPQHF. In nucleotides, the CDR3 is TGCGCCAGCAGTCACCCGGGACAGTATAATCAGCCCCAGCATTTT.

The CDR3 reads CASSSLRAGTGELFF. The CDR3 DNA reads TGCGCCAGCAGCTCGCTGAGGGCAGGCACCGGGGAGCTGTTTTTT. The chain combines TRBV5-1 with TRBJ2-2, with D perhaps TRBD2 (5 bases). Looked up from germline, CDR1 is SGHRS and CDR2 is YFSETQ. Trimming removed 3 bases from V and 4 bases from J, with 13 bases in between. CDR3 size: 15 residues.

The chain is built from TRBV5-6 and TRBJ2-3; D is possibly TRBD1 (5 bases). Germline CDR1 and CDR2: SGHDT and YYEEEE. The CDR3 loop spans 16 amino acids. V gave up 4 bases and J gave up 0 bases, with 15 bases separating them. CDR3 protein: CASSAYPGMSTDTQYF. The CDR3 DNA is TGTGCCAGCAGCGCCTACCCAGGGATGAGCACAGATACGCAGTATTTT.

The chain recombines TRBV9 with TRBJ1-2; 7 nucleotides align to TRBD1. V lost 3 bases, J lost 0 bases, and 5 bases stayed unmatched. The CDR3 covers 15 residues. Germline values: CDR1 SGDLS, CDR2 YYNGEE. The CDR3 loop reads CASSAVGQANYGYTF. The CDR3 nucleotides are TGTGCCAGCAGCGCCGTCGGACAGGCTAACTATGGCTACACCTTC.

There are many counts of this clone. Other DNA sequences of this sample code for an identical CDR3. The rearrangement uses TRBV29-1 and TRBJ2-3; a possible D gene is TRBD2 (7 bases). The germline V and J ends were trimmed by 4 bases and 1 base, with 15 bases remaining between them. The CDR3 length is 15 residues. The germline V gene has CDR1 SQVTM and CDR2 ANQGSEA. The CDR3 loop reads CSVGFGGGGTDTQYF. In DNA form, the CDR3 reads TGCAGCGTTGGTTTCGGCGGGGGCGGCACAGATACGCAGTATTTT.

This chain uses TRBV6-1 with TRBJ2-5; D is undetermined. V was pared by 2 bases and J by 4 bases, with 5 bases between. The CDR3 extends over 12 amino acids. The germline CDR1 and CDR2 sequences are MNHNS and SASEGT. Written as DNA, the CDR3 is TGTGCCAGCAGTGAACTGGGAGAGACCCAGTACTTC. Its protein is CASSELGETQYF.

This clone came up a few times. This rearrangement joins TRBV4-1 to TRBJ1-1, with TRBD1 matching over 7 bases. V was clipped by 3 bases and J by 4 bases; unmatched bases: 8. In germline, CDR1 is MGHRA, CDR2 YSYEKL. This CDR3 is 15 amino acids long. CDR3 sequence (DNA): TGCGCCAGCAGCCACCCCCAGGGGGTGGCCACTGAAGCTTTCTTT. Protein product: CASSHPQGVATEAFF.